One and the same sample provided the 28 T cell receptor beta chains below, sequenced in a study of cytomegalovirus exposure and HLA in healthy donors. The PCR contained 60 Vbeta and 13 Jbeta primers. TCRdb keeps only in-frame clones here, not all; method: immunoSEQ multiplex PCR. Of 130,000 or so clones in the sample, around 84% were seen once. The specimen sequenced was PBMCs. The receptors were sampled from a young woman in good health and CMV-seropositive.

For the CDR3, the DNA is TGCAGCGTTGGACAGGGTGGGAGTGAGCAGTTCTTC. It codes for CSVGQGGSEQFF. The chain employs TRBV29-1 and TRBJ2-1; 7 bases are a match to TRBD1. The junction had 6 bases not matched to a gene; V was cut back by 4 bases and J by 9 bases. CDR3 length equals 12 residues. Germline V lookup: CDR1 SQVTM, CDR2 ANQGSEA.

A note on this clone: Other nucleotide sequences from this sample produce the same CDR3. The chain links TRBV5-1 to TRBJ2-1, with no clear D. This CDR3 comprises 15 residues. Germline CDR1 is SGHRS and CDR2 is YFSETQ. V was pared by 0 bases and J by 0 bases, with 7 bases between. Here the CDR3 DNA reads TGCGCCAGCAGCTTGGCCTCGGGCTCCTACAATGAGCAGTTCTTC. Encoded protein: CASSLASGSYNEQFF. Looking up the rest from reference TRBV5-1 and TRBJ2-1 gives the full variable domain: KAGVTQTPRYLIKTRGQQVTLSCSPISGHRSVSWYQQTPGQGLQFLFEYFSETQRNKGNFPGRFSGRQFSNSRSEMNVSTLELGDSALYLCASSLASGSYNEQFFGPGTRLTVL.

As concerns this clone: Other nucleotide sequences from this sample produce the same CDR3. The rearrangement links TRBV5-1 to TRBJ2-7; TRBD1 might be the D (6 bases). The V and J ends lost 0 bases and 0 bases respectively, with 7 bases between them. Germline values: CDR1 SGHRS, CDR2 YFSETQ. The CDR3 totals 14 residues. The DNA of the CDR3 is TGCGCCAGCAGCTTGGCAGGGGACTCCTACGAGCAGTACTTC. It specifies CASSLAGDSYEQYF. Looking up the rest from reference TRBV5-1 and TRBJ2-7 gives the full variable domain: KAGVTQTPRYLIKTRGQQVTLSCSPISGHRSVSWYQQTPGQGLQFLFEYFSETQRNKGNFPGRFSGRQFSNSRSEMNVSTLELGDSALYLCASSLAGDSYEQYFGPGTRLTVT.

Here the CDR3 DNA reads TGTGCCAGCAGTGAAGCGGACAGGGGAATCCAAGAGACCCAGTACTTC. Its protein product is CASSEADRGIQETQYF. The V and J genes are TRBV6-1 and TRBJ2-5, with 9 bases identical to TRBD1. This CDR3 is 16 amino acids long. CDR1 is MNHNS, CDR2 SASEGT, per germline. The V segment lost 0 bases and the J segment 1 base; nucleotides outside the gene matches: 3.

The chain links TRBV6-1 to TRBJ2-3, with TRBD1 matching over 9 bases. Germline trimming cut 0 bases from V and 4 bases from J; bases unmatched to any gene: 5. CDR1 is MNHNS and CDR2 is SASEGT in the germline V gene. This CDR3 region has 16 residues. In DNA, the CDR3 is TGTGCCAGCAGTGAAGCTTGGGACAGGGTTGCAGATACGCAGTATTTT. Translating gives CASSEAWDRVADTQYF.

Only one count was recorded for this clone. This rearrangement joins TRBV10-3 to TRBJ2-3, with 11 positions matching TRBD2. Per the germline V gene, CDR1 is ENHRY and CDR2 is SYGVKD. The CDR3 totals 14 residues. The V segment lost 2 bases and the J segment 7 bases; nucleotides outside the gene matches: 2. DNA of the CDR3: TGTGCCATCAGTGAGGCTAGCGGGGGGAATACGCAGTATTTT. Protein: CAISEASGGNTQYF.

Only one count was recorded for this clone. The V and J genes are TRBV6-5 and TRBJ1-1, with D perhaps matching TRBD1 (5 bases). Between the trimmed V and J ends, which lost 0 bases and 7 bases, there was a span of 12 bases. CDR3 length: 14 residues. CDR1 and CDR2 (germline): MNHEY, SVGAGI. CDR3 sequence: CASSYSQGWSEAFF. In DNA, the CDR3 is TGTGCCAGCAGTTACTCCCAGGGTTGGAGTGAAGCTTTCTTT.

The CDR3 sequence is CASSSGFEDKNIQYF. In nucleotides, the CDR3 is TGTGCCAGCAGTTCGGGATTCGAAGACAAAAACATTCAGTACTTC. The gene calls are TRBV7-9 and TRBJ2-4, with a possible D match to TRBD2 (5 bases). The CDR3 has 15 amino acids. Trimming stripped 6 bases from V and 3 bases from J, with 15 bases between. From germline, CDR1 is SEHNR and CDR2 FQNEAQ (reference sequence). Full variable domain (missing parts from reference TRBV7-9 and TRBJ2-4): DTGVSQNPRHKITKRGQNVTFRCDPISEHNRLYWYRQTLGQGPEFLTYFQNEAQLEKSRLLSDRFSAERPKGSFSTLEIQRTEQGDSAMYLCASSSGFEDKNIQYFGAGTRLSVL.

The chain is built from TRBV27 and TRBJ1-2; possibly TRBD1 for D (5 bases). Germline V CDR1 and CDR2: MNHEY, SMNVEV (reference sequence). The CDR3 sequence is 16 residues long. Between the trimmed V and J ends, which lost 8 bases and 2 bases, there was a span of 21 bases. In DNA form, the CDR3 reads TGTGCCAGCCTAGTTTATCACGGGGAGGGGAACTATGGCTACACCTTC. Translating gives CASLVYHGEGNYGYTF.

This chain joins TRBV15 and TRBJ2-4; 9 bases map to TRBD2. Germline CDR1 reads LNHNV; CDR2 reads YYDKDF (reference sequence). V was pared by 0 bases and J by 9 bases, with 6 bases of the junction left unmatched. CDR3 size: 15 residues. CDR3 amino acids: CATSRDLAGGRIQYF. CDR3 nucleotide sequence: TGTGCCACCAGCAGAGATCTGGCGGGGGGGCGCATTCAGTACTTC.

This clone has a handful of counts. The chain employs TRBV7-9 and TRBJ1-2; 7 bases are a match to TRBD1. With V trimmed by 5 bases and J by 8 bases, 5 bases remained unmatched. The CDR3 spans 12 residues. Looked up from germline, CDR1 is SEHNR and CDR2 is FQNEAQ (reference sequence). The CDR3 sequence: CASSPLRGGYTF. Written as DNA, the CDR3 is TGTGCCAGCAGCCCCCTCAGGGGGGGCTACACCTTC.

The CDR3 bases are TGTGCCAGCAGTTATCAGGGTGCATACAATGAGCAGTTCTTC. This codes for CASSYQGAYNEQFF. The chain joins TRBV6-5 to TRBJ2-1; tentatively, D is TRBD1 (5 bases). CDR3 size: 14 residues. CDR1 and CDR2 (germline): MNHEY, SVGAGI. The ends were cut back, 3 bases at V and 4 bases at J, with 10 bases in the middle.

As regards this clone: The junction and the germline gene differ at one end; a read error may be behind it. The chain uses TRBV7-9 and TRBJ1-2; 9 bases map to TRBD1. The germline gives CDR1 SEHNR, CDR2 FQNEAQ (reference sequence). The CDR3 loop spans 13 amino acids. In DNA form, the CDR3 reads TGTTCCAGCGGGCCGGGACAGGGCTATGGCTACACCTTC. Amino acid sequence: CSSGPGQGYGYTF.

The genes are TRBV19 and TRBJ1-2; no reliable D call. The V gene's germline CDR1 is LNHDA and CDR2 SQIVND (reference sequence). The V gene lost 8 bases and the J gene lost 8 bases, with 15 bases spanning the gap. The CDR3 spans 12 residues. CDR3 region: CASGGAAGGYTF. CDR3 sequence (DNA): TGTGCCAGTGGCGGAGCCGCGGGAGGCTACACCTTC.

The chain has TRBV19 and TRBJ1-3; D gene unclear. Trimming left V 7 bases short and J 4 bases short, with 11 bases between. Germline CDR1 reads LNHDA; CDR2 reads SQIVND (reference sequence). This CDR3 comprises 13 residues. CDR3 amino acids: CASKPPSGNTIYF. The CDR3 nucleotides are TGTGCCAGTAAGCCTCCAAGCGGAAACACCATATATTTT.

This chain links TRBV4-1 with TRBJ2-6, with 11 bases aligning to TRBD1. The CDR3 has 17 residues. V lost 5 bases to trimming and J lost 2 bases; unmatched junction nucleotides: 5. Germline lookup yields CDR1 MGHRA and CDR2 YSYEKL. The CDR3 nucleotides are TGCGCCAGCAGCTCTCCGGGACAGGGGGCTGGGGCCAACGTCCTGACTTTC. Its protein is CASSSPGQGAGANVLTF.

The chain employs TRBV9 and TRBJ1-6; perhaps TRBD1 as D (6 bases). The CDR3 is 15 residues long. Germline CDR1 SGDLS, CDR2 YYNGEE. V lost 4 bases to trimming and J lost 6 bases, with 14 bases between them. The CDR3 loop reads CASSPPGQINSPLHF. CDR3 nucleotide sequence: TGTGCCAGCAGCCCTCCCGGACAGATTAATTCACCCCTCCACTTT.

The rearrangement uses TRBV6-5 and TRBJ1-3, with D maybe TRBD1 (5 bases). This CDR3 spans 13 amino acids. Trimming removed 9 bases from V and 3 bases from J, with 12 bases in between. The germline gives CDR1 MNHEY, CDR2 SVGAGI. For the CDR3, the DNA is TGTGCCAGTAGTGGGGGAGGTGGAAACACCATATATTTT. Translating gives CASSGGGGNTIYF.

The rearrangement joins TRBV6-5 to TRBJ1-2; 9 bases are shared with TRBD1. The trim removed 6 bases at V and 2 bases at J, leaving 7 bases unmatched. Per germline, CDR1 MNHEY and CDR2 SVGAGI. The CDR3 is 15 amino acids. This CDR3 is CASRYTGGANYGYTF. For the CDR3, the DNA is TGTGCCAGCAGGTATACAGGGGGCGCGAACTATGGCTACACCTTC.

The chain joins TRBV6-5 to TRBJ1-3, with D hard to call. Germline CDR1 MNHEY, CDR2 SVGAGI. This CDR3 is built from 16 residues. V dropped 4 bases and J dropped 0 bases, with 13 bases sitting between them. In DNA, the CDR3 is TGTGCCAGCAGTTCCTCAATTCACTTCTCTGGAAACACCATATATTTT. It translates to CASSSSIHFSGNTIYF.

Turning to this clone: The junction differs from germline at one of its ends, possibly a read error. The chain joins TRBV7-9 to TRBJ1-1; D is ambiguous. This CDR3 spans 16 amino acids. The germline V gene encodes CDR1 SEHNR and CDR2 FQNEAQ (reference sequence). This CDR3 reads CSSSLLWARVNTEAFF. CDR3 nucleotide sequence: TGTTCCAGCAGCTTACTCTGGGCGCGGGTGAACACTGAAGCTTTCTTT.

CDR3 coding DNA: TGCGCCAGCAGTGCGAACGGGGGGTCCCAAGAGACCCAGTACTTC. This sequence encodes CASSANGGSQETQYF. The J gene is TRBJ2-5, the V gene TRBV10-2; 7 nucleotides align to TRBD2. Germline V CDR1 and CDR2: WSHSY, SAAADI. This CDR3 region has 15 residues. The J segment lost 1 base and the V segment lost 4 bases, leaving 6 bases of the junction unmatched.

The genes are TRBV28 and TRBJ1-5, with D unclear. The CDR3 spans 15 residues. Germline V CDR1 and CDR2: MDHEN, SYDVKM. Trimming took off 6 bases at V and 0 bases at J, with 12 bases between the two ends. The CDR3 spells CASSATAYSNQPQHF. DNA for the CDR3: TGTGCCAGCAGCGCCACAGCTTATAGCAATCAGCCCCAGCATTTT. The full variable domain, in which reference TRBV28 and TRBJ1-5 provide the parts outside the CDR3, is DVKVTQSSRYLVKRTGEKVFLECVQDMDHENMFWYRQDPGLGLRLIYFSYDVKMKEKGDIPEGYSVSREKKERFSLILESASTNQTSMYLCASSATAYSNQPQHFGDGTRLSIL.

Worth noting for this clone: Mismatch with germline at one junction end may stem from a read error. The chain carries TRBV7-9 and TRBJ1-1; no clear D gene. Germline V CDR1 and CDR2: SEHNR, FQNEAQ (reference sequence). The CDR3 has 11 amino acids. The CDR3 sequence: CSSSSMGGAFF. Here the CDR3 DNA reads TGTTCCAGCAGCTCAATGGGAGGTGCTTTCTTT. The whole variable domain, remainder taken from reference TRBV7-9 and TRBJ1-1, is DTGVSQNPRHKITKRGQNVTFRCDPISEHNRLYWYRQTLGQGPEFLTYFQNEAQLEKSRLLSDRFSAERPKGSFSTLEIQRTEQGDSAMYLCSSSSMGGAFFGQGTRLTVV.

V usage is TRBV10-2 and J usage is TRBJ1-6; 10 positions match TRBD1. Germline CDR1 is WSHSY and CDR2 is SAAADI. V gave up 6 bases and J gave up 4 bases; unmatched junction bases: 0. CDR3 length: 14 amino acids. CDR3 nucleotides: TGCGCCAGCAGGGACAGGGGGTATAATTCACCCCTCCACTTT. This gives the protein CASRDRGYNSPLHF.

This chain joins TRBV7-2 and TRBJ2-4, with TRBD2 matching over 7 bases. In germline, CDR1 is SGHTA, CDR2 FQGNSA. The trim removed 4 bases at V and 7 bases at J, leaving 10 bases unmatched. The CDR3 totals 15 residues. In DNA form, the CDR3 reads TGTGCCAGCAGCTCGCGCGGGGGTGGGGGTAACATTCAGTACTTC. Protein product: CASSSRGGGGNIQYF. Drawing the rest from reference TRBV7-2 and TRBJ2-4, the complete variable domain is GAGVSQSPSNKVTEKGKDVELRCDPISGHTALYWYRQSLGQGLEFLIYFQGNSAPDKSGLPSDRFSAERTGGSVSTLTIQRTQQEDSAVYLCASSSRGGGGNIQYFGAGTRLSVL.

The CDR3 spells CASSLGLAGGELFF. CDR3 DNA sequence: TGTGCCAGCAGCTTAGGCCTAGCCGGCGGGGAGCTGTTTTTT. The genes are TRBV11-2 and TRBJ2-2; tentatively, D is TRBD2 (5 bases). Trimming cost V 1 base and J 7 bases, with 10 bases left between them. Germline CDR1 reads SGHAT; CDR2 reads FQNNGV. There are 14 residues in the CDR3.

The V gene is TRBV2, the J gene TRBJ2-3, with 7 bases matching TRBD2. The CDR3 sequence is 15 residues long. Trimming cost V 10 bases and J 7 bases; bases outside gene matches: 17. In germline, CDR1 is SNHLY, CDR2 FYNNEI. The CDR3 reads CATKPRSGDLHTQYF. CDR3 bases: TGTGCCACCAAACCTCGGAGCGGGGACCTTCATACGCAGTATTTT.